One TCR beta chain is described in this entry. What it binds is unknown. The data belong to a study of cytomegalovirus exposure and HLA in healthy donors. Broader study findings: A later analysis reportedly found fewer N-insertions in an Asian-associated ancestry cluster than the roughly 680-donor mean.

With 60 Vbeta and 13 Jbeta primers, the PCR was carried out. Using immunoSEQ multiplex PCR, the repertoire was profiled, and TCRdb retains in-frame clones only, with some absent. The sample has about 110,000 clones, under 85% seen once. Sequencing was performed on PBMCs. This clonotype was sampled from a woman aged 45-59 years in good health and CMV-seropositive.

The CDR3 region is CASSLPRESGNTIYF. CDR3 DNA: TGTGCCAGCAGCCTCCCCCGGGAGTCTGGAAACACCATATATTTT. This rearrangement joins TRBV7-9 to TRBJ1-3; D call uncertain. The CDR3 length is 15 residues. Germline CDR1 is SEHNR and CDR2 is FQNEAQ (reference sequence). The ends were cut back, 5 bases at V and 1 base at J, with 12 bases in the middle.